A single TCR beta chain is shown here with its context. There is no known antigen for this receptor. No clone much larger than this one lies a single base away; base qualities are absent. Blood RNA was extracted from unsorted whole blood with TRIzol reagent; germline DNA came from the DNeasy Blood & Tissue kit. At the time of sampling, the patients were treatment-naive and had chronic HBV infection. Before surgery, approximately 3.8 milliliters of peripheral blood were collected into K2EDTA tubes. A constant-region primer and ProtoScript II reverse transcriptase were used to reverse-transcribe TCRbeta-specific cDNA from 500 ng total RNA. TCRbeta libraries were built with three nested multiplex PCR rounds, a slightly modified ARM-PCR procedure. Each of the first two PCR rounds ran for 9 to 11 cycles using multiplex TRBV1-TRBV30 forward primers together with a Cbeta reverse primer. A final 25-cycle PCR with Deep VentR polymerase added sample barcodes and Illumina adapters. Before sequencing, amplicons between 200 and 500 bp were purified from gel using a QIAquick gel extraction kit. The TCRbeta amplicons were sequenced with 250-bp paired-end reads on an Illumina HiSeq 2500. The study's processing was this. Reads were quality-trimmed with Trimmomatic v0.33, and paired reads were merged with FLASH v1.2.11 to recover full CDR3 sequences. V, D and J germline segments were assigned to the rearranged TCRbeta sequences by MiGEC v1.2.1b. Clonotype statistics and Shannon-Wiener diversity indices were calculated with VDJtools v1.0.0. Except for diversity analysis, only the 250 most abundant clonotypes of each sample were used in subsequent analyses to reduce sampling bias. TCRdb trimmed the raw reads at Q25, called clones with MiXCR and kept productive beta chains. Rows are unified per CDR3 protein, each entry keeping the most common DNA and genes. Clone size and V and J calls follow TCRdb, not the original study. The sample table lists hundreds of thousands of distinct CDR3 sequences, approximately 54% of them with a count of one. The ten most abundant clones make up around 15% of the sample.

From the cysteine up to the phenylalanine, the CDR3 has a length of 16 residues. Only the CDR3 region is kept as DNA, spanning 48 bases read in frame from base 1. Deletion took 6 bases off V and 1 base off J, with a span of 19 bases between the germline ends. CDR1 and CDR2, per the germline V gene (reference sequence), are SGHNT and YYREEE. This record belongs to a study of tumor-infiltrating lymphocytes in primary liver carcinoma (dated by TCRdb to about 2017). Concerning the study at large: Between late 2015 and early 2016, a handful of patients in China with histopathologically diagnosed primary liver carcinoma had their tumors surgically resected. Hepatocellular carcinoma (four) or combined HCC and intrahepatic cholangiocarcinoma (one) was present in the five patients, who were three men and two women aged 30 to 69 years. The five patients had tumors of stage T1-T3 N0M0, with maximum diameters ranging from roughly 4.2 to 10 cm. Each sample produced roughly 3.65 to 7.5 million productive TCRbeta reads, and read depth showed no significant difference between tissue types. The study combined TCRbeta repertoire sequencing, expression microarrays and whole-exome sequencing across five regions of each liver tumor, with adjacent normal tissue and blood. A total of around 35 specimens from 5 patients, comprising approximately 25 tumor regions, 5 adjacent noncancerous liver tissues and 5 peripheral blood samples, were covered by TCRbeta repertoire sequencing. Reproducibility between technical replicate repertoires was high, with correlation coefficients above 0.98 and mean shared-clone rates approximately 0.9.

Overall study outcomes, separate from this receptor: Only a few patients were included in the study, and the authors note that the findings should be validated in a larger study. Bulk unsorted samples precluded comparing CD4+ and CD8+ T cell repertoires. The top 250 clones made up a significantly larger repertoire fraction in tumors than in blood (p = 0.039). Pairs of tumor regions showed greater repertoire overlap (mean about 36%) than tumor-adjacent pairs (approximately 17%) or tumor-blood pairs (around 15%), which is consistent with antigen-driven expansion. Because only the TCR beta chain was sequenced and unpaired alpha chains were not captured, true repertoire diversity is likely underestimated.

The sequence links TRBV5-4 to TRBJ1-1, and TRBD1 may be the D gene, going by 5 matching bases. The TCR originated in a woman in her twenties or thirties with primary liver carcinoma and hepatitis B virus infection. Sample: peripheral blood. The DNA is as follows: TGTGCCAGCACTCCCCAAGTTCAGGGACGGAACACTGAAGCTTTCTTT. Translated, it reads CASTPQVQGRNTEAFF.